This T cell receptor beta chain derives from a study of blood T cell repertoires in COVID-19. About the study: Material from acute and convalescent COVID-19 was sourced from the United States, Italy and Spain.

Germline CDR1 SGHAT, CDR2 FQNNGV. The ends were cut back, 4 bases at V and 11 bases at J, with 23 bases in the middle. The CDR3 spans 15 residues. Profiled with immunoSEQ multiplex PCR; TCRdb holds only in-frame clones, not every one. The data contain approximately 49,000 clones, over 65% of them singletons. This clone was observed a single time. Input material: peripheral blood. This TCR was sampled from a woman between 70 and 85 years old with acute or convalescent COVID-19. The chain joins TRBV11-2 to TRBJ1-1; tentative D call: TRBD1 (5 bases). In DNA form, the CDR3 reads TGTGCCAGCAGCTATTGGGGGGAGGGTAATCGTCGGGCTTTCTTT. This gives the protein CASSYWGEGNRRAFF.